A selection of T cell receptor beta chains follows, all from one sample in a study of blood T cell repertoires in COVID-19. Clones were read by immunoSEQ multiplex PCR, and TCRdb kept only the in-frame ones, dropping some. This table holds 200,000 to 300,000 clones, around nine tenths found once. Sequenced: peripheral blood. All receptors come from a man aged 35 to 55 who had recovered from COVID-19. CDR3s include the opening cysteine and the closing phenylalanine or tryptophan. The order of the fields is J gene, V gene, CDR3 protein.

TRBJ1-1 | TRBV18 | CASSRGAEAFF
TRBJ2-1 | TRBV19 | CASKSGRAHNEQFF
TRBJ1-1 | TRBV7-8 | CASSLIGGNTEAFF
TRBJ2-7 | TRBV29-1 | CSVEPTGTYEQYF
TRBJ1-2 | TRBV10-3 | CAISESLNQGSGGYTF
TRBJ2-3 | TRBV9 | CASSVALLREGKVADTQYF
TRBJ2-5 | TRBV15 | CATSRVGLAETRETQYF
TRBJ1-1 | TRBV25-1 | CASSEWEGRAEAFF
TRBJ1-4 | TRBV3-1/TRBV3-2 | CASSQRTAGNEKLFF
TRBJ1-1 | TRBV18 | CASSPQGRGTEAFF
TRBJ1-4 | TRBV5-1 | CASSPAWTDGKSEKLFF
TRBJ2-4 | TRBV25-1 | CATTDKHQNIQYF
TRBJ1-6 | TRBV4-3 | CASSRGDSPLHF
TRBJ2-3 | TRBV19 | CASSIRGTGETDTQYF
TRBJ1-1 | TRBV11-3 | CASSTRTGGAFF
TRBJ1-2 | TRBV5-6 | CASSPGQSNYGYTF
TRBJ2-7 | TRBV5-1 | CASSRGSSGGYEQYF
TRBJ1-4 | TRBV6-5 | CASSSSGSREKLFF
TRBJ2-3 | TRBV5-1 | CASSSHSSPLSTDTQYF
TRBJ2-1 | TRBV18 | CASSAKRGQGFQQFF
TRBJ2-7 | TRBV30 | CAWSVGLAGGPREQYF
TRBJ2-7 | TRBV21-1 | CASSKRWIAGSYEQYF
TRBJ2-3 | TRBV29-1 | CSVDSGYTQYF
TRBJ2-7 | TRBV6-2/TRBV6-3 | CASSPAVRGYEQYF
TRBJ1-6 | TRBV5-4 | CASSVVTGANSPLHF
TRBJ2-3 | TRBV15 | CATSRGPGADTQYF
TRBJ2-3 | TRBV5-4 | CASSRGGPGPYDTQYF
TRBJ2-1 | TRBV15 | CATGTSGGYNEQFF
TRBJ2-5 | TRBV3-1/TRBV3-2 | CASSQDLPAGGPETQYF
TRBJ2-7 | TRBV30 | CAWSPGGVPGHYEQYF
TRBJ1-2 | TRBV6-6 | CASYDPSRNYGYTF
TRBJ2-1 | TRBV9 | CASSVPMKRTSGSHRGSNEQFF
TRBJ2-7 | TRBV4-3 | CASSYRTGLYEQYF
TRBJ2-7 | TRBV29-1 | CSVTGLAVEQYF
TRBJ2-1 | TRBV6-2/TRBV6-3 | CASSSTNEQFF
TRBJ2-5 | TRBV7-9 | CASSGGLAKETQYF
TRBJ1-2 | TRBV7-2 | CASSLADLGGGYGYTF
TRBJ2-7 | TRBV2 | CASSVGSGRQRGEQYF
TRBJ2-7 | TRBV7-9 | CASSPSRDRDEQYF
TRBJ2-1 | TRBV5-1 | CASGYGTSENEQFF
TRBJ1-6 | TRBV2 | CASTRGRSPNNSPLHF
TRBJ2-1 | TRBV5-1 | CASSSLSSGVALYNEQFF
TRBJ2-7 | TRBV15 | CATSQGVSGTYEQYF
TRBJ2-5 | TRBV7-6 | CASSSMRTGGRETQYF
TRBJ1-4 | TRBV6-5 | CASSRIREKLFF
TRBJ2-1 | TRBV3-1/TRBV3-2 | CASSQDYRGVRLAGGRGEQFF
TRBJ2-1 | TRBV13 | CASSKGTSGGLRQFF
TRBJ1-1 | TRBV25-1 | CASSEYITGGPAFF
TRBJ2-3 | TRBV13 | CASSAVLAGVANTQYF
TRBJ2-4 | TRBV4-3 | CASSQDSNDIQYF
TRBJ2-3 | TRBV6-5 | CASNSDSSTDTQYF
TRBJ2-1 | TRBV9 | CASSDRGPYNEQFF
TRBJ2-5 | TRBV6-2/TRBV6-3 | CASSYFGTGHGGTQYF
TRBJ2-7 | TRBV4-2 | CASSRAGAGGTTYEQYF
TRBJ1-3 | TRBV6-5 | CASSRGGIAGNTIYF